This T cell receptor beta chain came from a study of blood T cell repertoires in COVID-19. CDR3 length equals 14 residues. Germline CDR1 and CDR2: SEHNR and FQNEAQ (reference sequence). Trimming stripped 7 bases from V and 3 bases from J, with 12 bases between. Clones were sequenced by immunoSEQ multiplex PCR, and TCRdb holds only the in-frame ones, with some missing. The sample shows approximately 150,000 clones, 88% of them seen only once. The clonotype was recovered from a man aged 65 to 85 with acute or convalescent COVID-19. The chain joins TRBV7-9 to TRBJ1-4; D remains unclear. What was sequenced was peripheral blood. The CDR3 nucleotides are TGTGCCAGCAACATTCGGGGTTCTAATGAAAAACTGTTTTTT. Protein sequence: CASNIRGSNEKLFF.